A single T cell receptor beta chain is shown here with its context. This receptor's antigen is unknown. No base quality values were provided; no much bigger clone lies one nucleotide off. This sample is drawn from a study of blood T cell repertoires in COVID-19 (TCRdb year 2020). Context from the whole study: Samples from collaborators originated in the United States, Italy and Spain and spanned both the acute and convalescent phases of COVID-19. The material from the prospective study consisted of cDNA or gDNA derived from T cells, B-cell-depleted T cells, or PBMCs. The dataset comprised deeply sampled blood TCRbeta repertoires from subjects exposed to, actively infected with, or recovered from COVID-19. The repertoires were released in a freely available public database intended as a resource for research on the immune response to SARS-CoV-2. The samples were drawn from the first 160 participants of the ongoing ImmuneRACE study and from some 1,300 subjects provided by 6 global collaborators. Sample metadata almost always included a de-identified subject ID, COVID-19 status, age in years and sex. HLA class I and class II types, where available, came from metadata supplied by the sample provider rather than from assay-based typing. The research as a whole found: The quantity of clinical and demographic metadata differed by source and by participant and was supplied without curation.

Enrolling through a virtual design, the prospective study's participants ranged in age from roughly 18 to 95 years and lived across roughly 23 United States geographic areas. In the prospective study, cohorts were assigned on the basis of participant-reported clinical history obtained from a screening survey and a study questionnaire. Recovered participants in ImmuneRACE Cohort 3 were defined by two consecutive negative NP/OP PCR tests, clearance by a healthcare professional, or resolution of symptoms. In the prospective study, whole blood, serum and a nasopharyngeal or oropharyngeal swab were collected from each participant by mobile phlebotomists. Over an approximately 2-month period, participants in the prospective study had the option of providing additional blood draws and questionnaires. Before DNA extraction, prospective study blood samples were shipped either frozen or at room temperature.

V gives up 3 bases and J gives up 4 bases, and the segment between their germline ends measures 14 bases. Based on the germline V gene, the CDR1 and CDR2 sequences are SGHDT and YYEEEE. From cysteine to phenylalanine, the CDR3 is 15 amino acids long. Of all the DNA, just the CDR3 is kept, 45 bases in frame from base 1. TCRbeta CDR3 regions were amplified from genomic DNA using the immunoSEQ Assay, a bias-controlled multiplex PCR. Per the authors' processing: The number of nucleated cells in each sample was estimated by amplification of reference gene primers within the assay. To quantify the absolute abundance of each unique TCRbeta CDR3 rearrangement, sequence reads were collapsed and filtered. For each sample, productive Simpson clonality was calculated as the square root of Simpson's diversity index over productive rearrangements. Sourced from immuneACCESS, this table was stored by TCRdb with only in-frame sequences that have V and J called. A share of the clones is absent; for the studies checked, an unresolved V gene accounts for under half, and the remainder has no known explanation. V and J calls plus clone size are reproduced from that table; the DNA served to infer D and trimming. The sample table holds 270,000 or so clones, of which around nine tenths were seen once. The ten largest clones represent about 2.6% of the sample.

The rearranged segments are TRBV5-6 and TRBJ1-5; TRBD1 is a weak D gene call, 6 bases matching. Material for sequencing was PBMCs or T cells enriched from blood (not recorded which). The receptor comes from a woman in her late teens or twenties who had recovered from COVID-19. The CDR3 has the sequence CASSYYREPNQPQHF. The bases are TGTGCCAGCAGCTATTACAGGGAACCAAATCAGCCCCAGCATTTT.